These T cell receptor beta chains were read from a single sample in a study of identical twins. Using its own MiXCR run on the 5' RACE reads, TCRdb lists one record per CDR3 protein. This table has some 710,000 distinct CDR3 sequences, 6.1% appearing once. Sequences were obtained from naive T cells sorted from blood. These receptors were obtained from a man younger than 30 in good health. The CDR3 runs from the conserved cysteine through the conserved F or W. Each record gives: J gene, V gene, D gene, clone size, CDR3 DNA, CDR3 protein. The D gene is left open where the match is weak. Size is stated for part of the rows, as once, few or many counts, or as a class when the clone is expanded.

j_gene: TRBJ1-1; v_gene: TRBV4-1; d_gene: .; abundance: few; CDR3nt: TGCGCCAGCAGCCAAGTTCCATACAGGGAGGGGAGGAACACTGAAGCTTTCTTT; CDR3aa: CASSQVPYREGRNTEAFF
j_gene: TRBJ1-1; v_gene: TRBV29-1; d_gene: .; abundance: many; CDR3nt: TGCAGGGGACATTCGAACACTGAAGCTTTCTTT; CDR3aa: CRGHSNTEAFF
j_gene: TRBJ1-5; v_gene: TRBV29-1; d_gene: TRBD1; abundance: many; CDR3nt: TGCAGCGTTGCAGGGGGCGGTCAGCCCCAGCATTTT; CDR3aa: CSVAGGGQPQHF
j_gene: TRBJ1-5; v_gene: TRBV11-2; d_gene: .; abundance: .; CDR3nt: TGTGCCAGCAGCGCCGGGGGGTATAGCAATCAGCCCCAGCATTTT; CDR3aa: CASSAGGYSNQPQHF
j_gene: TRBJ1-5; v_gene: TRBV20-1; d_gene: TRBD1; abundance: many; CDR3nt: TGCAGTGCCTCAATTCCGGGGACAGGCAATCAGCCCCAGCATTTT; CDR3aa: CSASIPGTGNQPQHF
j_gene: TRBJ1-2; v_gene: TRBV3-1; d_gene: TRBD1; abundance: many; CDR3nt: TGTGCCAGCAGCCAAGGGACAGGGGGAAACTATGGCTACACCTTC; CDR3aa: CASSQGTGGNYGYTF
j_gene: TRBJ1-5; v_gene: TRBV7-7; d_gene: .; abundance: .; CDR3nt: TGTGCCAGCAGCTTTCAGGGAGATAGCAATCAGCCCCAGCATTTT; CDR3aa: CASSFQGDSNQPQHF
j_gene: TRBJ2-3; v_gene: TRBV19; d_gene: .; abundance: .; CDR3nt: TGTGCCAGTAGTATTCGGGGCACAGATACGCAGTATTTT; CDR3aa: CASSIRGTDTQYF
j_gene: TRBJ2-3; v_gene: TRBV25-1; d_gene: .; abundance: many; CDR3nt: TGTGCCAGCAGTCCGGTTAGCACAGATACGCAGTATTTT; CDR3aa: CASSPVSTDTQYF
j_gene: TRBJ2-5; v_gene: TRBV29-1; d_gene: TRBD2; abundance: many; CDR3nt: TGCAGCGTTGAGACTAGCGGGAGCGAGACCCAGTACTTC; CDR3aa: CSVETSGSETQYF
j_gene: TRBJ2-5; v_gene: TRBV20-1; d_gene: TRBD2; abundance: many; CDR3nt: TGCAGTGCTAGTGGGGCTAGCGGGAGCATGGAGACCCAGTACTTC; CDR3aa: CSASGASGSMETQYF
j_gene: TRBJ2-5; v_gene: TRBV7-9; d_gene: TRBD2; abundance: many; CDR3nt: TGTGCCAGCAGCAGACCCGGGACTAGCCATCAAGAGACCCAGTACTTC; CDR3aa: CASSRPGTSHQETQYF
j_gene: TRBJ2-1; v_gene: TRBV15; d_gene: TRBD2; abundance: many; CDR3nt: TGTGCCACCAAGCGGGAAGGGCCCTACAATGAGCAGTTCTTC; CDR3aa: CATKREGPYNEQFF
j_gene: TRBJ1-1; v_gene: TRBV12-3/TRBV12-4; d_gene: .; abundance: many; CDR3nt: TGTGCCAGCAGTCGGGACCCCTACCCTGAAGCTTTCTTT; CDR3aa: CASSRDPYPEAFF
j_gene: TRBJ2-7; v_gene: TRBV13; d_gene: .; abundance: many; CDR3nt: TGTGCCAGCAGCCCGGGGGCCGGAGAGCAGTACTTC; CDR3aa: CASSPGAGEQYF
j_gene: TRBJ2-1; v_gene: TRBV12-3/TRBV12-4; d_gene: .; abundance: many; CDR3nt: TGTGCCAGCAGTCTCCACAATGAGCAGTTCTTC; CDR3aa: CASSLHNEQFF
j_gene: TRBJ2-1; v_gene: TRBV3-1; d_gene: TRBD2; abundance: .; CDR3nt: TGTGCCAGCAGCCAAGATCTACTAGCGGGGCGGTCCTACAATGAGCAGTTCTTC; CDR3aa: CASSQDLLAGRSYNEQFF
j_gene: TRBJ2-1; v_gene: TRBV7-8; d_gene: TRBD2; abundance: many; CDR3nt: TGTGCCAGCAGCTCCCTAGCGGGAGGAACATCCGAGCAGTTCTTC; CDR3aa: CASSSLAGGTSEQFF
j_gene: TRBJ1-5; v_gene: TRBV28; d_gene: .; abundance: .; CDR3nt: TGTGCCAGCAGTTTATGGGGCGGCACCTCCAATCAGCCCCAGCATTTT; CDR3aa: CASSLWGGTSNQPQHF
j_gene: TRBJ2-4; v_gene: TRBV7-6; d_gene: .; abundance: many; CDR3nt: TGTGCCAGCAGCTTGGGCGTGGAGGCCAAAAACATTCAGTACTTC; CDR3aa: CASSLGVEAKNIQYF
j_gene: TRBJ2-1; v_gene: TRBV6-1; d_gene: TRBD2; abundance: many; CDR3nt: TGTGCCAGCAGTCTCTCCATGGGACTAGCGGGAGTGAATGAGCAGTTCTTC; CDR3aa: CASSLSMGLAGVNEQFF
j_gene: TRBJ2-7; v_gene: TRBV12-3/TRBV12-4; d_gene: .; abundance: few; CDR3nt: TGTGCCAGCAGTTTCGGACCGTCCCAAGGCGAGCAGTACTTC; CDR3aa: CASSFGPSQGEQYF
j_gene: TRBJ1-1; v_gene: TRBV5-1; d_gene: TRBD1; abundance: many; CDR3nt: TGCGCCAGCAGCATGACGGGACAGATGAACACTGAAGCTTTCTTT; CDR3aa: CASSMTGQMNTEAFF
j_gene: TRBJ1-2; v_gene: TRBV6-1; d_gene: TRBD1; abundance: .; CDR3nt: TGTGCCAGCAGAAAAGACAGGGACTATGGCTACACCTTC; CDR3aa: CASRKDRDYGYTF
j_gene: TRBJ1-2; v_gene: TRBV12-3/TRBV12-4; d_gene: .; abundance: many; CDR3nt: TGTGCCAGCAGTTCCAGGGATGGCTACACCTTC; CDR3aa: CASSSRDGYTF
j_gene: TRBJ2-1; v_gene: TRBV5-1; d_gene: .; abundance: many; CDR3nt: TGCGCCAGCAGCTTGGTTCGGAGCCTCGGTGAGCAGTTCTTC; CDR3aa: CASSLVRSLGEQFF
j_gene: TRBJ2-2; v_gene: TRBV11-2; d_gene: .; abundance: few; CDR3nt: TGTGCCAGCAGAAAAGCGCGGGGCCGCACCGGGGAGCTGTTTTTT; CDR3aa: CASRKARGRTGELFF
j_gene: TRBJ2-7; v_gene: TRBV29-1; d_gene: .; abundance: many; CDR3nt: TGCAGCGTTGACGGGGGTTCCTACGAGCAGTACTTC; CDR3aa: CSVDGGSYEQYF